These 22 T cell receptor beta chains were all obtained from the same sample, sequenced in a study of PD-1 blockade in classical Hodgkin lymphoma. Documented time point: newly diagnosed, previously untreated cHL patient sample. Out of thawed PBMCs, magnetic negative selection purified CD4+ T cells. Clones were sequenced by immunoSEQ multiplex PCR, and TCRdb holds only the in-frame ones, with some missing. Altogether tens of thousands of clones are present, about 87% being singletons, with the ten largest covering 0.95% to 1.5%. Source material: CD4+ T cells from blood. Every receptor here comes from a human donor with classical Hodgkin lymphoma.

The rearrangement links TRBV27 to TRBJ2-3; D not resolved. Germline CDR1 and CDR2: MNHEY and SMNVEV (reference sequence). The CDR3 length is 13 residues. Trimming took 7 bases from V and 6 from J, leaving 14 bases between them. As DNA, the CDR3 is TGTGCCAGCATTAGGGTTCTAGGGGATACGCAGTATTTT. Protein product: CASIRVLGDTQYF.

The chain employs TRBV10-3 and TRBJ2-1, with TRBD1 matching over 10 bases. Trimming took 2 bases from V and 9 from J; bases not matched to a gene: 4. The CDR3 contains 14 residues. CDR1 is ENHRY and CDR2 is SYGVKD in the germline V gene. The DNA of the CDR3 is TGTGCCATCAGTGAGGACAGGGGGCAAGTTGAGCAGTTCTTC. It yields the protein CAISEDRGQVEQFF.

As for this clone: At one boundary the junction diverges from the germline segment, which might be a read error. V is TRBV25-1 and J is TRBJ2-1; D perhaps matches TRBD1 (6 bases). Germline assignment: CDR1 MGHDK and CDR2 SYGVNS. The CDR3 spans 13 residues. This CDR3 reads CASSEQGYSEQFF. In DNA, the CDR3 is TGTGCCAGCAGTGAACAGGGGTACAGTGAGCAGTTCTTC. The variable domain in full, completed from reference TRBV25-1 and TRBJ2-1, reads EADIYQTPRYLVIGTGKKITLECSQTMGHDKMYWYQQDPGMELHLIHYSYGVNSTEKGDLSSESTVSRIRTEHFPLTLESARPSHTSQYLCASSEQGYSEQFFGPGTRLTVL.

The chain links TRBV29-1 to TRBJ2-2; no clear D. Trimming took off 6 bases at V and 6 bases at J, with 8 bases between the two ends. This CDR3 comprises 11 residues. Germline assignment: CDR1 SQVTM and CDR2 ANQGSEA. The CDR3 region is CSVWVAGELFF. As DNA, the CDR3 is TGCAGCGTGTGGGTGGCCGGGGAGCTGTTTTTT.

The chain combines TRBV5-4 with TRBJ1-2, with D unclear. Trimming took off 4 bases at V and 2 bases at J, with 18 bases between the two ends. CDR1 is SGHNT and CDR2 is YYREEE in the germline V gene (reference sequence). This CDR3 is 16 amino acids long. Written as DNA, the CDR3 is TGTGCCAGCAGCCCGGAAATTCAGTCGTTCAACTATGGCTACACCTTC. As protein: CASSPEIQSFNYGYTF. Looking up the rest from reference TRBV5-4 and TRBJ1-2 gives the full variable domain: ETGVTQSPTHLIKTRGQQVTLRCSSQSGHNTVSWYQQALGQGPQFIFQYYREEENGRGNFPPRFSGLQFPNYSSELNVNALELDDSALYLCASSPEIQSFNYGYTFGSGTRLTVV.

The chain joins TRBV2 to TRBJ1-3; D is possibly TRBD1 (6 bases). The CDR3 consists of 14 residues. The germline V and J ends were trimmed by 6 bases and 5 bases, with 14 bases remaining between them. Germline V gene lookup returns CDR1 SNHLY and CDR2 FYNNEI. The CDR3 loop is CASREDSTRNTIYF. CDR3 coding DNA: TGTGCCAGCAGAGAGGACAGCACTAGAAACACCATATATTTT. Looking up the rest from reference TRBV2 and TRBJ1-3 gives the full variable domain: EPEVTQTPSHQVTQMGQEVILRCVPISNHLYFYWYRQILGQKVEFLVSFYNNEISEKSEIFDDQFSVERPDGSNFTLKIRSTKLEDSAMYFCASREDSTRNTIYFGEGSWLTVV.

The J gene is TRBJ2-2, the V gene TRBV28; unclear D gene. The germline V and J ends were trimmed by 6 bases and 6 bases, with 8 bases remaining between them. This CDR3 contains 12 residues. Germline V CDR1 and CDR2: MDHEN, SYDVKM. This chain's CDR3 is CASRLYPGELFF. DNA of the CDR3: TGTGCCAGCAGGCTTTACCCCGGGGAGCTGTTTTTT.

The chain recombines TRBV6-5 with TRBJ2-7, with D unresolved. Germline V CDR1 and CDR2: MNHEY, SVGAGI. With 4 bases removed from V and 6 bases from J, the gap between germline ends came to 13 bases. The CDR3 is 13 residues long. The CDR3 protein is CASSFRPRGEQYF. CDR3 DNA: TGTGCCAGCAGTTTCCGACCTCGTGGCGAGCAGTACTTC.

The V and J genes are TRBV5-6 and TRBJ1-2; D possibly corresponds to TRBD1 (5 bases). V lost 7 bases and J 4 bases, leaving 14 bases between the germline ends. CDR3 length equals 13 residues. Germline CDR1 and CDR2: SGHDT and YYEEEE. CDR3 DNA: TGTGCCAGCCACCGAGGGGAGCCCTATGGCTACACCTTC. Translated, it gives CASHRGEPYGYTF. Complete variable domain (other parts from reference TRBV5-6 and TRBJ1-2): DAGVTQSPTHLIKTRGQQVTLRCSPKSGHDTVSWYQQALGQGPQFIFQYYEEEERQRGNFPDRFSGHQFPNYSSELNVNALLLGDSALYLCASHRGEPYGYTFGSGTRLTVV.

J is TRBJ1-1 and V is TRBV28; weak D call: TRBD1 (5 bases). This CDR3 has 15 amino acids. The germline V gene has CDR1 MDHEN and CDR2 SYDVKM. The V gene lost 6 bases and the J gene lost 5 bases, with 19 bases spanning the gap. The CDR3 sequence is CASRSTLGGRTEAFF. In DNA, the CDR3 is TGTGCCAGCAGATCTACCTTGGGGGGGAGGACTGAAGCTTTCTTT.

J is TRBJ2-7 and V is TRBV4-1, with D perhaps TRBD1 (5 bases). Germline V CDR1 and CDR2: MGHRA, YSYEKL. V was trimmed by 1 base and J by 2 bases, leaving 6 bases between them. The CDR3 sequence is 13 residues long. The CDR3 nucleotides are TGCGCCAGCAGCCAAGTGACAGCCTACGAGCAGTACTTC. It specifies CASSQVTAYEQYF.

V and J are TRBV6-1 and TRBJ2-1; the D gene could be TRBD1 or TRBD2 (6 bases each). This CDR3 has 14 residues. Between the trimmed V and J ends, which lost 3 bases and 8 bases, there was a span of 14 bases. Looked up from germline, CDR1 is MNHNS and CDR2 is SASEGT. In DNA, the CDR3 is TGTGCCAGCAGTGATCTTTGGGGGGCCGATGAGCAGTTCTTC. It codes for CASSDLWGADEQFF.

This clone was seen only once. CDR3 nucleotides: TGTGCCAGCAGCGTACTGGATCAAGATACGCAGTATTTT. The encoded protein is CASSVLDQDTQYF. This rearrangement joins TRBV9 to TRBJ2-3; unclear D gene. Deletions cut 1 base from V and 5 bases from J, with 8 bases between. CDR3 length: 13 residues. The germline CDR1 and CDR2 sequences are SGDLS and YYNGEE.

This rearrangement joins TRBV29-1 to TRBJ2-2; D is undetermined. CDR3 size: 11 residues. CDR1 is SQVTM, CDR2 ANQGSEA, per germline. Deletions cut 7 bases from V and 4 bases from J, with 7 bases between. CDR3 nucleotide sequence: TGCAGCGCAACTGGCACCGGGGAGCTGTTTTTT. This encodes CSATGTGELFF.

The rearrangement joins TRBV15 to TRBJ2-5; 8 nucleotides align to TRBD1. The CDR3 spans 14 residues. Germline loops: CDR1 LNHNV, CDR2 YYDKDF (reference sequence). Germline trimming cut 7 bases from V and 5 bases from J; bases unmatched to any gene: 9. Written as DNA, the CDR3 is TGTGCCACCACCCCCCTTCCAGGGGGCGAGACCCAGTACTTC. Its translation: CATTPLPGGETQYF.

The V call is TRBV5-1, the J call TRBJ2-5; TRBD2 agrees at 7 bases. Unmatched junction bases numbered 13, after V lost 4 bases and J lost 4 bases. Germline loops: CDR1 SGHRS, CDR2 YFSETQ. The CDR3 loop spans 16 amino acids. The CDR3 sequence is CASSTGGWTGGETQYF. The CDR3 nucleotides read TGCGCCAGCAGCACTGGCGGTTGGACGGGGGGAGAGACCCAGTACTTC.

The chain combines TRBV7-9 with TRBJ1-2; D is possibly TRBD1 (6 bases). Trimming cost V 6 bases and J 8 bases, with 13 bases left between them. The CDR3 extends over 12 amino acids. The germline CDR1 and CDR2 sequences are SEHNR and FQNEAQ (reference sequence). The CDR3 reads CASSPQGRGYTF. The CDR3, as DNA: TGTGCCAGCAGTCCACAGGGTCGGGGCTACACCTTC.

The V call is TRBV25-1, the J call TRBJ1-4; 8 bases match TRBD1. V shed 7 bases, J shed 7 bases, and the junction held 2 bases outside the gene matches. Per the germline V gene, CDR1 is MGHDK and CDR2 is SYGVNS. The CDR3 has 12 residues. The CDR3 protein is CASTGGVEKLFF. Written as DNA, the CDR3 is TGTGCCAGCACAGGGGGCGTTGAAAAACTGTTTTTT.

This sequence joins TRBV30 and TRBJ1-2; 9 bases map to TRBD1. With V trimmed by 1 base and J by 8 bases, 11 bases remained unmatched. Germline lookup yields CDR1 GTSNPN and CDR2 SVGIG (reference sequence). The CDR3 has 15 amino acids. CDR3 amino acids: CAWSAWTGAVDGYTF. The CDR3 nucleotides read TGTGCCTGGAGTGCCTGGACAGGGGCGGTTGACGGCTACACCTTC.

V usage is TRBV19 and J usage is TRBJ2-1; 11 bases map to TRBD2. Germline V gene lookup returns CDR1 LNHDA and CDR2 SQIVND (reference sequence). The length of the CDR3 is 19 residues. J lost 7 bases, V lost 6 bases, and 20 bases had no gene match. DNA for the CDR3: TGTGCCAGTAGGGGCTTCGGGACTAGCGGCGGCTACTCCCATAATGAGCAGTTCTTC. Its translation: CASRGFGTSGGYSHNEQFF.

The V gene is TRBV27, the J gene TRBJ2-2; 9 nucleotides match TRBD2. CDR1 is MNHEY and CDR2 is SMNVEV in the germline V gene (reference sequence). With 2 bases clipped from V and 0 bases from J, the junction kept 7 bases outside the gene matches. The length of the CDR3 is 18 residues. The DNA for the CDR3 is TGTGCCAGCAGTTTAGGGCTAGCGGGAAGACCGAACACCGGGGAGCTGTTTTTT. Residues: CASSLGLAGRPNTGELFF.

The CDR3 nucleotides are TGTGCCAGCAGCCTACGGACGGGGCTACGCTACGAGCAGTACGTC. Translated, it gives CASSLRTGLRYEQYV. V usage is TRBV21-1 and J usage is TRBJ2-7. TRBV21-1 is a pseudogene locus. CDR3 length: 15 residues.